Here is one TCR beta chain with its context. What it recognizes is unknown. This record comes from a study of cytomegalovirus exposure and HLA in healthy donors. The primer mix had 60 Vbeta and 13 Jbeta primers. The data were produced by immunoSEQ multiplex PCR, yet TCRdb's version contains in-frame clones alone and is incomplete. The sample yields about 240,000 clones, about 80% seen once. Regarding the study as a whole: A later look showed TCR association rates differing by HLA locus, highest for DRB1 and lowest for HLA-C. For TCR beta chains, V- and J-gene trimming was later linked to a missense DCLRE1C variant. In an earlier analysis, most TCR beta V segments were productive about 87% or about 30% of the time.

Sample: PBMCs. This clonotype originated in a woman aged 55-69 years in good health and CMV-seropositive.

The CDR3 bases are TGTGCCAGCAGCGCCATGGGCCAGGGAATTCAGCCCCAGCATTTT. The encoded protein is CASSAMGQGIQPQHF. This chain uses TRBV7-2 with TRBJ1-5; D is possibly TRBD1 (5 bases). Germline CDR1 and CDR2: SGHTA and FQGNSA. Trimming left V 5 bases short and J 6 bases short, with 17 bases between. This CDR3 has 15 amino acids. Full variable domain (missing parts from reference TRBV7-2 and TRBJ1-5): GAGVSQSPSNKVTEKGKDVELRCDPISGHTALYWYRQSLGQGLEFLIYFQGNSAPDKSGLPSDRFSAERTGGSVSTLTIQRTQQEDSAVYLCASSAMGQGIQPQHFGDGTRLSIL.